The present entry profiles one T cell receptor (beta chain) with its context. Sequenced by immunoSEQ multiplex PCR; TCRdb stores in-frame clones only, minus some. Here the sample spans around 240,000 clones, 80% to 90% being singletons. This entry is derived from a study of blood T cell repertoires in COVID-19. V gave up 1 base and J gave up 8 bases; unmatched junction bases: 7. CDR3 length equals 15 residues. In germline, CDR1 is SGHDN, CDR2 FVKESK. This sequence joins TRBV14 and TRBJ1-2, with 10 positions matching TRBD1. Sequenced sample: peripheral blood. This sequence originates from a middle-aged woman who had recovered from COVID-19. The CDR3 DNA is TGTGCCAGCAGCCAAGCAGGGACAGGGGTCCTCGGCTACACCTTC. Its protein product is CASSQAGTGVLGYTF.